This T cell receptor beta chain was identified in a study of T cells in Graves' hyperthyroidism and ophthalmopathy. Amplified TCR beta CDR3 regions came from RNA transcripts. The TCR CDR3 was amplified in a first-round RT-PCR using the HTBI primer set. TCRdb passed the multiplex PCR reads through MiXCR, listing each CDR3 protein once. The data show some 760,000 distinct CDR3 sequences, roughly 15% seen once. This clonotype was seen a few times. An end of the junction differs from the germline gene, which may be a read error. This CDR3 region has 15 residues. Germline CDR1 reads KGHSH; CDR2 reads LQKENI.

The receptor was isolated from a woman under 30 with Graves' hyperthyroidism. Sequencing was performed on blood. The chain links TRBV18 to TRBJ2-1, with a tentative D call TRBD2 (6 bases). CDR3 DNA: TGCGCCAGCACTCGCTGGGCTAGCGCCCACGATGAGCAGTTCTTC. Translated, it gives CASTRWASAHDEQFF.